Shown below are 25 T cell receptor beta chains from a single sample sequenced in a study of regulatory T cells in long-lasting Graves disease. Noted time point: persistent/refractory GD, antithyroid drugs over 5 years with positive TRAb. From PBMCs, RNA was extracted and then used to make the TCR library. CDR3-region Arm-PCR and iRepertoire HTBI primers produced the TCR beta libraries. In TCRdb, the multiplex PCR reads were re-called with MiXCR into one record per CDR3 protein. The table lists about 430,000 distinct CDR3 sequences, roughly a fifth of them singletons. The sequenced sample was peripheral blood mononuclear cells (PBMCs), obtained when the disease was refractory, from a patient treated with antithyroid drugs. The receptors shown here come from a female donor with Graves disease.

This clonotype came up many times. This chain joins TRBV28 and TRBJ1-5; D is unresolved. Germline V gene sequence: CDR1 MDHEN, CDR2 SYDVKM. The CDR3 spans 11 residues. The V gene lost 6 bases and the J gene lost 1 base, with 1 base spanning the gap. The chain's CDR3 is CASRSNQPQHF. CDR3 bases: TGTGCCAGCAGGAGCAATCAGCCCCAGCATTTT.

This clonotype was seen a handful of times. The V call is TRBV12-3 or TRBV12-4, the J call TRBJ1-2; 7 bases fit TRBD1. With V trimmed by 6 bases and J by 4 bases, 20 bases remained unmatched. This CDR3 contains 18 residues. CDR3 sequence reads: CASRPGRDSGAFAYGYTF. CDR3 DNA: TGTGCCAGCAGACCCGGACGGGACAGCGGAGCCTTCGCCTATGGCTACACCTTC.

This chain links TRBV20-1 with TRBJ2-5; no firm D call. Trimming shortened V by 5 bases and J by 5 bases, and 15 bases separated the two germline ends. The CDR3 totals 13 residues. Germline V gives CDR1 DFQATT, CDR2 SNEGSKA (reference sequence). The CDR3, as DNA: TGCAGTGCTCGCGGAACCTCGGGCGAGACCCAGTACTTC. Its translation: CSARGTSGETQYF.

This clonotype has a count of ten or more. The genes are TRBV18 and TRBJ2-2, with D perhaps matching TRBD1 (5 bases). This CDR3 has 15 amino acids. Trimming left V 3 bases short and J 1 base short, with 9 bases between. CDR1 KGHSH and CDR2 LQKENI come from the germline V gene. The CDR3 region is CASSPETVNTGELFF. In DNA, the CDR3 is TGTGCCAGCTCACCTGAGACAGTGAACACCGGGGAGCTGTTTTTT.

The V gene is TRBV4-1, the J gene TRBJ2-2; 10 bases are shared with TRBD2. There are 16 residues in the CDR3. Trimming at V came to 2 bases and at J to 4 bases, leaving 4 bases not matched to a gene. Germline CDR1 and CDR2: MGHRA and YSYEKL. This CDR3 is CASSQLAGDSTGELFF. In DNA, the CDR3 is TGCGCCAGCAGCCAACTAGCGGGAGATAGCACCGGGGAGCTGTTTTTT.

The chain combines TRBV28 with TRBJ2-1; 12 bases are shared with TRBD1. Germline CDR1 MDHEN, CDR2 SYDVKM. The V and J ends lost 4 bases and 9 bases, in that order; junction bases with no gene match: 4. The CDR3 has 14 amino acids. The CDR3 DNA sequence: TGTGCCAGCAGTTCGGGACAGGGGGCGGGTGAGCAGTTCTTC. It yields the protein CASSSGQGAGEQFF. The variable domain in full, completed from reference TRBV28 and TRBJ2-1, reads DVKVTQSSRYLVKRTGEKVFLECVQDMDHENMFWYRQDPGLGLRLIYFSYDVKMKEKGDIPEGYSVSREKKERFSLILESASTNQTSMYLCASSSGQGAGEQFFGPGTRLTVL.

This clonotype was picked up a small number of times. The genes are TRBV19 and TRBJ1-4; TRBD1 matches 7 bases. The CDR3 consists of 18 residues. Looked up from germline, CDR1 is LNHDA and CDR2 is SQIVND (reference sequence). V shed 6 bases and J 0 bases; nucleotides not matched to a gene: 13. The CDR3, as DNA: TGTGCCAGTAGAATGGGACAGTCACGATATGCAACTAATGAAAAACTGTTTTTT. Translating gives CASRMGQSRYATNEKLFF.

This chain links TRBV4-1 with TRBJ2-5, with a possible D match to TRBD1 (5 bases). V was shortened by 4 bases and J by 5 bases, with 20 bases between the two germline ends. The germline V gene has CDR1 MGHRA and CDR2 YSYEKL. CDR3 length: 16 residues. CDR3 loop: CASSRRTLRDSETQYF. The CDR3 region has the DNA TGCGCCAGCAGCCGAAGAACGCTACGAGACAGCGAGACCCAGTACTTC.

This clonotype was observed at least ten times. The chain carries TRBV29-1 and TRBJ1-2; tentative D call: TRBD1 (5 bases). V lost 5 bases and J 3 bases, leaving 10 bases between the germline ends. CDR1 and CDR2 (germline): SQVTM, ANQGSEA. CDR3 size: 12 residues. In nucleotides, the CDR3 is TGCAGCGTTAGAGGAGGGGACTATGGCTACACCTTC. Its protein is CSVRGGDYGYTF.

The chain uses TRBV5-4 and TRBJ1-2, with 10 bases lining up with TRBD1. V lost 0 bases to trimming and J lost 0 bases; unmatched junction nucleotides: 11. The germline CDR1 and CDR2 sequences are SGHNT and YYREEE (reference sequence). CDR3 length: 19 amino acids. The CDR3 sequence: CASSLAATGGLPTNYGYTF. CDR3 DNA sequence: TGTGCCAGCAGCTTGGCCGCGACAGGGGGCCTACCAACTAACTATGGCTACACCTTC.

The sample holds a few counts of this clonotype. This rearrangement joins TRBV5-8 to TRBJ2-6; 10 positions match TRBD1. CDR1 SGHTS and CDR2 YDEGEE come from the germline V gene. The J segment lost 0 bases and the V segment lost 7 bases, leaving 4 bases of the junction unmatched. This CDR3 has 16 residues. DNA of the CDR3: TGTGCCAGCGGGACAGGGGATAGCTCTGGGGCCAACGTCCTGACTTTC. It codes for CASGTGDSSGANVLTF.

This clonotype turned up a few times. The chain uses TRBV19 and TRBJ2-2, with 13 nucleotides matching TRBD2. J gave up 3 bases and V 5 bases, and 9 bases lay outside the gene matches. Germline CDR1 LNHDA, CDR2 SQIVND (reference sequence). The CDR3 loop spans 18 amino acids. The CDR3 sequence is CASSHGTSGMEYTGELFF. CDR3 nucleotides: TGTGCCAGTAGTCATGGGACTAGCGGGATGGAGTACACCGGGGAGCTGTTTTTT.

This clonotype showed up many times. V usage is TRBV6-1 and J usage is TRBJ1-1; tentative D call: TRBD1 (6 bases). V was clipped by 5 bases and J by 6 bases, with 13 bases between them. This CDR3 region has 13 residues. The germline CDR1 and CDR2 sequences are MNHNS and SASEGT. Here the CDR3 reads CASSPRTVPEAFF. DNA for the CDR3: TGTGCCAGCAGTCCCCGGACAGTTCCTGAAGCTTTCTTT.

This clonotype has just a few counts. The chain combines TRBV28 with TRBJ2-7; D possibly corresponds to TRBD1 (6 bases). The germline CDR1 and CDR2 sequences are MDHEN and SYDVKM. V lost 3 bases and J lost 6, with 12 bases in between. CDR3 length: 13 residues. CDR3 residues: CASSFNRALEQYF. The CDR3 bases are TGTGCCAGCAGTTTCAACAGGGCTCTCGAGCAGTACTTC.

This clonotype has at least ten counts. The gene calls are TRBV28 and TRBJ1-2; 9 bases fit TRBD1. Germline assignment: CDR1 MDHEN and CDR2 SYDVKM. V gave up 2 bases and J gave up 7 bases; unmatched junction bases: 5. The CDR3 is 14 residues long. CDR3 DNA sequence: TGTGCCAGCAGTTTAGGGGGACAGGGAGGTGGCTACACCTTC. This codes for CASSLGGQGGGYTF.

This clonotype was seen ten or more times. The V call is TRBV28, the J call TRBJ1-5; TRBD1 is a possible D gene (6 bases). Trimming removed 5 bases from V and 0 bases from J, with 20 bases in between. The V gene's germline CDR1 is MDHEN and CDR2 SYDVKM. This CDR3 comprises 18 residues. CDR3 in amino acids: CASSPPVVGGYSNQPQHF. The CDR3 DNA follows: TGTGCCAGCAGTCCCCCAGTAGTAGGGGGATATAGCAATCAGCCCCAGCATTTT.

This clonotype was detected ten times or more. V gene TRBV27 combines with J gene TRBJ2-5, with 9 bases that match TRBD1. Germline V gene lookup returns CDR1 MNHEY and CDR2 SMNVEV (reference sequence). Trimming at V came to 2 bases and at J to 5 bases, leaving 6 bases not matched to a gene. The CDR3 spans 15 residues. CDR3 bases: TGTGCCAGCAGTTTAGTGGGACAGGGACGGGAGACCCAGTACTTC. It yields the protein CASSLVGQGRETQYF.

CDR3 sequence (DNA): TGTGCCAGCCGCATTACCCCAGGGGCCTTGACCACTGAAGCTTTCTTT. It is translated as CASRITPGALTTEAFF. The rearrangement joins TRBV27 to TRBJ1-1, with D maybe TRBD1 (6 bases). This CDR3 is built from 16 residues. Trimming pared 8 bases from V and 4 bases from J, leaving 23 bases between. Germline assignment: CDR1 MNHEY and CDR2 SMNVEV (reference sequence).

The sample holds a few counts of this clonotype. The rearrangement links TRBV5-6 to TRBJ1-5; tentatively, D is TRBD1 (5 bases). V was shortened by 4 bases and J by 2 bases, with 13 bases between the two germline ends. Germline V gene lookup returns CDR1 SGHDT and CDR2 YYEEEE. The CDR3 covers 15 residues. In DNA form, the CDR3 reads TGTGCCAGCAGCCGTACAGGAAGAGGCAATCAGCCCCAGCATTTT. Translating gives CASSRTGRGNQPQHF.

About this clonotype: This likely came from a read error, as a far larger clone is one base away. The V call is TRBV6-2 or TRBV6-3, the J call TRBJ1-6, with 7 bases fitting TRBD1. Trimming at V came to 6 bases and at J to 1 base, leaving 3 bases not matched to a gene. The CDR3 contains 15 residues. Germline-derived CDR1 and CDR2 are MNHEY and SVGEGT. Written as DNA, the CDR3 is TGTGCCAGCAGCAGACAGGGTTCCTATAATTCACCCCTCCACTTT. Its protein is CASSRQGSYNSPLHF.

The table lists this clonotype with many counts. The chain couples TRBV20-1 to TRBJ2-7; D ambiguous. Looked up from germline, CDR1 is DFQATT and CDR2 is SNEGSKA (reference sequence). CDR3 size: 11 residues. V lost 1 base and J 4 bases, leaving 5 bases between the germline ends. CDR3 coding DNA: TGCAGTGCTAGAGTGGGATACGAGCAGTACTTC. Translating gives CSARVGYEQYF.

Concerning this clonotype itself: A clone one base away is much larger, so this may be a read error. This chain connects TRBV4-1 to TRBJ1-2; D may be TRBD1 (5 bases). V was shortened by 1 base and J by 11 bases, with 20 bases between the two germline ends. Looked up from germline, CDR1 is MGHRA and CDR2 is YSYEKL. This CDR3 spans 15 amino acids. CDR3: CASSQGRDAVRGYTF. The CDR3 bases are TGCGCCAGCAGCCAAGGTAGAGACGCGGTCCGGGGGTACACCTTC.

The table lists this clonotype with many counts. The chain has TRBV6-2 or TRBV6-3 and TRBJ2-7; 8 bases map to TRBD2. The ends lost 1 base at V and 3 bases at J; junction bases unmatched: 5. This CDR3 is built from 15 residues. Looked up from germline, CDR1 is MNHEY and CDR2 is SVGEGT. CDR3 in DNA: TGTGCCAGCAGTTACTGGGCTAGCGGGCACTACGAGCAGTACTTC. It translates to CASSYWASGHYEQYF.

CDR3 protein: CSARAGDGFSQYF. The DNA for the CDR3 is TGCAGTGCTAGAGCCGGGGACGGTTTCTCGCAGTACTTC. The chain carries TRBV20-1 and TRBJ2-7; D possibly matches TRBD1 or TRBD2 (5 bases each). Germline assignment: CDR1 DFQATT and CDR2 SNEGSKA (reference sequence). CDR3 size: 13 residues. The V end lost 1 base, the J end lost 9 bases, and 16 bases lay between the germline ends.

This clonotype was seen repeatedly, ten times or more. J is TRBJ2-5 and V is TRBV2; 7 nucleotides agree with TRBD1. The CDR3 spans 12 residues. The V and J ends lost 7 bases and 7 bases, in that order; junction bases with no gene match: 6. The germline V gene has CDR1 SNHLY and CDR2 FYNNEI. The CDR3 DNA sequence: TGTGCCAGCAAGACAGGGCCCGGGACCCAGTACTTC. Translating gives CASKTGPGTQYF.